This T cell receptor beta chain was identified during a study of tumor and adjacent non-tumor tissue in lung cancer. Background on the study: Each sample yielded a few million productive TCRbeta reads on average. Study observations and caveats: Top 100 clones took a larger repertoire share in normal lung. Significantly higher TCR diversity was found in tumor than normal lung.

The library came from three nested PCR rounds adapted from ARM-PCR protocols. Via MiXCR, TCRdb re-called the multiplex PCR reads, giving one row per CDR3 protein. The table has under 140,000 distinct CDR3 sequences, 84% seen once. RNA was extracted from bulk tissue without any cell sorting. Concerning this clonotype itself: Its antigen is not known. The conserved closing phenylalanine or tryptophan is absent in this CDR3, likely reflecting a read error.

Sequenced sample: lung tumor tissue. The receptor was derived from a man between 70 and 80 years old with non-small cell lung cancer.

The CDR3 protein is CASSYLPGHFNSPLHY. CDR3 sequence (DNA): TGTGCCAGTAGCTACTTACCGGGACACTTTAATTCGCCCCTCCACTAT. V is TRBV5-4 and J is TRBJ1-6; D might be TRBD1 (6 bases). Germline CDR1 is SGHNT and CDR2 is YYREEE (reference sequence). The CDR3 is 16 residues long.